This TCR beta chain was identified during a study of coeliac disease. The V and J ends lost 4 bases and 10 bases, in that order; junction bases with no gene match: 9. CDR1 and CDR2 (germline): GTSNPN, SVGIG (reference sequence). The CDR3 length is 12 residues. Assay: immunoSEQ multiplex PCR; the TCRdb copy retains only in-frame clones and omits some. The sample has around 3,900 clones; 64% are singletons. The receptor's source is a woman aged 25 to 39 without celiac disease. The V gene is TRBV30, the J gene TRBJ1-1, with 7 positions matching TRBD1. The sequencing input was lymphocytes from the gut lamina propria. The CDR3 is CAWILVRGLAFF. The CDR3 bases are TGTGCCTGGATACTCGTAAGGGGGCTAGCTTTCTTT.